Sequencing of this T cell receptor beta chain was carried out in a study of T-cell memory formation after mild COVID-19. General observations from the study: The main location of contracting CD4+ clones was CM and EM, and that of contracting CD8+ clones was EMRA.

Regarding this clonotype: What it binds is not known.

In TCRdb, the 5' RACE reads were re-called with MiXCR into one record per CDR3 protein. The sample contains some 300,000 distinct CDR3 sequences, 15% to 20% of which appear only once. CDR1 and CDR2 (germline): SEHNR, FQNEAQ (reference sequence). The CDR3 sequence is 15 residues long. Trimming cost V 5 bases and J 1 base, with 14 bases left between them. The sample consisted of PBMCs or a T cell subset sorted from them (not recorded which). This chain connects TRBV7-9 to TRBJ1-1; D call uncertain. The sequence derives from a man aged 18 to 30 who had mild COVID-19 (a few samples of this study predate the infection). Cell type and time point are not known. The CDR3 sequence: CASSPTADPNTEAFF. CDR3 coding DNA: TGTGCCAGCAGCCCTACTGCGGATCCGAACACTGAAGCTTTCTTT.